This T cell receptor (beta chain) was sequenced for a study of T cells expressing NK-cell markers. TCRdb re-called the 5' RACE reads and catalogs CDR3 proteins one per entry, DNA excluded. Its listing shows roughly 380,000 distinct CDR3 sequences. In germline, CDR1 is SGHNT, CDR2 YENEEA. This CDR3 comprises 17 residues. The chain employs TRBV11-3 and TRBJ2-2; TCRdb proposes TRBD1, but this gene call is untestable without DNA. Sequenced sample: blood T cells: a sorted CD56 or NKG2C T cell subset, CD4+ or CD8+ T cells, or bulk PBMC T cells (not recorded which). The clonotype was recovered from a man aged 18 to 69 in good health. CDR3 protein: CASSPNTGTGDTGELFF.